This TCR beta chain was recorded in a study of cytomegalovirus exposure and HLA in healthy donors. The CDR3 spans 17 residues. The germline V gene encodes CDR1 PRHDT and CDR2 FYEKMQ (reference sequence). The V and J ends lost 5 bases and 1 base respectively, with 18 bases between them. PCR employed 60 Vbeta and 13 Jbeta primers. Assay: immunoSEQ multiplex PCR; the TCRdb copy retains only in-frame clones and omits some. The sample has some 190,000 clones, 76% seen once. The receptor was isolated from a man aged 18 to 35 in good health and CMV-seronegative. V and J are TRBV13 and TRBJ2-4; possible D gene TRBD1, 5 bases. The sample consisted of PBMCs. The CDR3 is CASSRLSGARAKNIQYF. As DNA, the CDR3 is TGTGCCAGCAGCCGCTTGTCTGGGGCGCGGGCCAAAAACATTCAGTACTTC.